These 8 T cell receptor beta chains came from one sample sequenced in a study of control samples from healthy donors and cancer patients. The protocol was immunoSEQ multiplex PCR, while the TCRdb copy is restricted to in-frame clones and leaves out a portion. The sample lists 150,000 to 200,000 clones; around 90% were seen once. What was sequenced was blood. Source of these receptors: a woman between 25 and 40 years old in good health.

The V gene is TRBV30, the J gene TRBJ1-6; 7 positions match TRBD1. V lost 1 base to trimming and J lost 6 bases; unmatched junction nucleotides: 6. In germline, CDR1 is GTSNPN, CDR2 SVGIG (reference sequence). This CDR3 region has 15 residues. The CDR3 loop is CAWSGDSPSNSPLHF. CDR3 in DNA: TGTGCCTGGAGTGGGGACAGCCCTTCTAATTCACCCCTCCACTTT.

This clone was seen only a few times. This sequence joins TRBV19 and TRBJ1-2; 12 nucleotides agree with TRBD1. The junction had 10 bases not matched to a gene; V was cut back by 6 bases and J by 5 bases. Germline values: CDR1 LNHDA, CDR2 SQIVND (reference sequence). This CDR3 spans 16 amino acids. Here the CDR3 DNA reads TGTGCCAGTAGCGAAACCGGGACAGGGGGCTCGTATGGCTACACCTTC. It translates to CASSETGTGGSYGYTF.

The V gene is TRBV28, the J gene TRBJ1-1; D ambiguous. Trimming pared 3 bases from V and 8 bases from J, leaving 13 bases between. The CDR3 consists of 13 residues. CDR1 is MDHEN, CDR2 SYDVKM, per germline. The CDR3 spells CASSFVGVREAFF. DNA for the CDR3: TGTGCCAGCAGTTTTGTCGGTGTACGCGAAGCTTTCTTT.

V is TRBV27 and J is TRBJ1-5, with unresolved D. CDR3 length equals 16 residues. CDR1 is MNHEY, CDR2 SMNVEV, per germline (reference sequence). V dropped 1 base and J dropped 0 bases, with 10 bases sitting between them. This CDR3 reads CASSLYGGYSNQPQHF. In DNA, the CDR3 is TGTGCCAGCAGTTTATACGGAGGGTATAGCAATCAGCCCCAGCATTTT.

This chain joins TRBV6-5 and TRBJ2-5; D unresolved. Germline CDR1 MNHEY, CDR2 SVGAGI. The V end lost 8 bases, the J end lost 0 bases, and 16 bases lay between the germline ends. This CDR3 has 15 amino acids. The CDR3 bases are TGTGCCAGCCATTCGGGCCAGGAACACCAAGAGACCCAGTACTTC. Its translation is CASHSGQEHQETQYF.

This clone was counted a single time. DNA of the CDR3: TGTGCCAGCAGTTACTCGATCATAGCGGGCTACAATGAGCAGTTCTTC. Its protein product is CASSYSIIAGYNEQFF. The rearrangement links TRBV6-5 to TRBJ2-1; TRBD2 aligns across 7 bases. Germline V gene lookup returns CDR1 MNHEY and CDR2 SVGAGI. The CDR3 totals 16 residues. The V gene end was trimmed by 0 bases and the J gene end by 3 bases; junction bases not matched to a gene: 5.

The rearrangement joins TRBV5-4 to TRBJ2-4; 8 bases map to TRBD2. Germline V gene lookup returns CDR1 SGHNT and CDR2 YYREEE (reference sequence). The CDR3 sequence is 18 residues long. J was trimmed by 1 base and V by 0 bases; bases with no gene match: 9. The CDR3 sequence: CASSLAASGGRAKNIQYF. DNA for the CDR3: TGTGCCAGCAGCTTGGCCGCCTCGGGCGGGAGGGCCAAAAACATTCAGTACTTC.

The chain couples TRBV28 to TRBJ2-7; D remains unclear. Trimming stripped 3 bases from V and 1 base from J, with 16 bases between. Germline CDR1 and CDR2: MDHEN and SYDVKM. The CDR3 length is 16 residues. CDR3 in DNA: TGTGCCAGCAGTTTCTCTACCGGACGGACGTCCTACGAGCAGTACTTC. Protein product: CASSFSTGRTSYEQYF.